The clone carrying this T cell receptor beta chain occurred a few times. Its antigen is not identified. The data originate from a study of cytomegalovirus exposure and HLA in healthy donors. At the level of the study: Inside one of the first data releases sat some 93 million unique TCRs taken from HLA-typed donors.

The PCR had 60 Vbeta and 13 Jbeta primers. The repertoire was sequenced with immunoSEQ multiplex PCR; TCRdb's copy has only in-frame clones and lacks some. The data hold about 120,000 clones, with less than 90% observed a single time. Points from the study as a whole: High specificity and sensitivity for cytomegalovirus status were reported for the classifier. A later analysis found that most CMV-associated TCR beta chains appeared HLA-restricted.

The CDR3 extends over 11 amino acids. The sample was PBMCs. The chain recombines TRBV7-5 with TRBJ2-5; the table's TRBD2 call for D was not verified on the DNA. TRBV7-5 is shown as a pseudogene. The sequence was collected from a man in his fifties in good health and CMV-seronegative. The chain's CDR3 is CVRSWRKTQYF. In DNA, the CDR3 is TGTGTCAGAAGCTGGCGGAAGACCCAGTACTTC.